This entry lists 24 T cell receptor beta chains sequenced from one sample in a study of T cell repertoires in cytomegalovirus infection. Their cognate antigens are unknown. MiXCR, run by TCRdb on the reads, gives a single entry per CDR3 protein. The repertoire includes more than 250,000 distinct CDR3 sequences, around 25% of them detected once, and about 14% sits in the top ten. The input for sequencing was cultured PBMCs, taken from culture after CMV antigen stimulation. The receptor source for this set is a human donor in good health (CMV status not recorded). Some clones in this sample may be carry-over from other donors' samples.

This clonotype came up many times. This chain links TRBV7-2 with TRBJ2-5; the D gene is possibly TRBD2 (6 bases). With 5 bases removed from V and 1 base from J, the gap between germline ends came to 11 bases. The CDR3 contains 14 residues. In germline, CDR1 is SGHTA, CDR2 FQGNSA. The chain's CDR3 is CASSARLGQETQYF. DNA for the CDR3: TGTGCCAGCAGCGCCCGACTAGGCCAAGAGACCCAGTACTTC.

The rearrangement links TRBV6-2 or TRBV6-3 to TRBJ2-5; 7 bases agree with TRBD2. Trimming cost V 6 bases and J 3 bases; bases outside gene matches: 10. This CDR3 contains 15 residues. Germline CDR1 is MNHEY and CDR2 is SVGEGT. The CDR3 coding sequence is TGTGCCAGCAGACCAAGCGGGGCCAACAAAGAGACCCAGTACTTC. Residues: CASRPSGANKETQYF.

The chain recombines TRBV7-2 with TRBJ2-3; D may match TRBD1 or TRBD2 (7 bases each). The CDR3 length is 15 residues. The germline gives CDR1 SGHTA, CDR2 FQGNSA. Trimming pared 4 bases from V and 6 bases from J, leaving 17 bases between. The CDR3 spells CASSSQGGGADTQYF. The CDR3 coding sequence is TGTGCCAGCAGCTCCCAGGGGGGGGGGGCGGATACGCAGTATTTT.

The genes are TRBV7-2 and TRBJ1-1; D may be TRBD1 (5 bases). Germline values: CDR1 SGHTA, CDR2 FQGNSA. The CDR3 loop spans 16 amino acids. Trimming shortened V by 4 bases and J by 4 bases, and 19 bases separated the two germline ends. In nucleotides, the CDR3 is TGTGCCAGCAGCTCGGGACTAAGATATGCGGGCACTGAAGCTTTCTTT. Translating it yields CASSSGLRYAGTEAFF. Full variable domain (missing parts from reference TRBV7-2 and TRBJ1-1): GAGVSQSPSNKVTEKGKDVELRCDPISGHTALYWYRQSLGQGLEFLIYFQGNSAPDKSGLPSDRFSAERTGGSVSTLTIQRTQQEDSAVYLCASSSGLRYAGTEAFFGQGTRLTVV.

V usage is TRBV9 and J usage is TRBJ2-6, with 12 bases identical to TRBD2. The V gene's germline CDR1 is SGDLS and CDR2 YYNGEE. J was trimmed by 3 bases and V by 2 bases; bases with no gene match: 3. The CDR3 sequence is 17 residues long. The chain's CDR3 is CASSVGTSGLGANVLTF. The CDR3 DNA follows: TGTGCCAGCAGCGTCGGGACTAGCGGGCTTGGGGCCAACGTCCTGACTTTC.

The CDR3 reads CASSLDPPYSGTGGKRYF. CDR3 DNA sequence: TGTGCCAGCAGCCTCGACCCCCCCTACTCCGGGACAGGGGGCAAACGGTACTTC. The V and J genes are TRBV7-3 and TRBJ2-7, with 12 bases lining up with TRBD1. Germline values: CDR1 SGHTA, CDR2 FQGTGA. V was clipped by 5 bases and J by 12 bases; unmatched bases: 23. The CDR3 has 18 residues.

The chain joins TRBV19 to TRBJ2-5; TRBD2 matches at 14 bases. Germline V lookup: CDR1 LNHDA, CDR2 SQIVND (reference sequence). The CDR3 loop spans 15 amino acids. Germline trimming cut 5 bases from V and 1 base from J; bases unmatched to any gene: 0. The CDR3 spells CASSGLAGGQETQYF. The CDR3 nucleotides are TGTGCCAGTAGTGGACTAGCGGGGGGCCAAGAGACCCAGTACTTC.

In the case of this clonotype: This may arise from a read error, as a much more abundant clone is one base away. The V and J genes are TRBV7-9 and TRBJ1-2; possibly TRBD1 for D (6 bases). This CDR3 contains 13 residues. Germline V lookup: CDR1 SEHNR, CDR2 FQNEAQ (reference sequence). The CDR3 protein is CASSPRQVYSYTF. CDR3 nucleotides: TGTGCCAGCAGTCCTCGACAGGTCTATAGCTACACCTTC. The entire variable domain, with the rest obtained from reference TRBV7-9 and TRBJ1-2, is as follows: DTGVSQNPRHKITKRGQNVTFRCDPISEHNRLYWYRQTLGQGPEFLTYFQNEAQLEKSRLLSDRFSAERPKGSFSTLEIQRTEQGDSAMYLCASSPRQVYSYTFGSGTRLTVV.

The chain uses TRBV12-3 or TRBV12-4 and TRBJ1-2; D is unclear. The CDR3 consists of 12 residues. Between the trimmed V and J ends, which lost 3 bases and 8 bases, there was a span of 10 bases. The CDR3 here is CASSFTDRGYTF. CDR3 in DNA: TGTGCCAGCAGTTTCACGGACCGGGGCTACACCTTC.

The chain links TRBV15 to TRBJ2-3; D gene uncertain. Germline CDR1 is LNHNV and CDR2 is YYDKDF (reference sequence). V lost 0 bases and J lost 1, with 5 bases in between. There are 14 residues in the CDR3. CDR3 sequence: CATSREVRTDTQYF. Here the CDR3 DNA reads TGTGCCACCAGCAGAGAAGTCCGCACAGATACGCAGTATTTT. Supplemented by reference TRBV15 and TRBJ2-3, the full variable domain reads DAMVIQNPRYQVTQFGKPVTLSCSQTLNHNVMYWYQQKSSQAPKLLFHYYDKDFNNEADTPDNFQSRRPNTSFCFLDIRSPGLGDTAMYLCATSREVRTDTQYFGPGTRLTVL.

V usage is TRBV20-1 and J usage is TRBJ1-1; a weak D match, TRBD1 (5 bases). The V gene's germline CDR1 is DFQATT and CDR2 SNEGSKA (reference sequence). Deletions cut 3 bases from V and 5 bases from J, with 10 bases between. The CDR3 contains 12 residues. CDR3 in amino acids: CSASDGQTEAFF. DNA for the CDR3: TGCAGTGCTAGCGATGGACAAACTGAAGCTTTCTTT.

This clonotype was seen at least ten times. The rearrangement uses TRBV20-1 and TRBJ2-1; TRBD2 matches at 12 bases. Germline CDR1 is DFQATT and CDR2 is SNEGSKA (reference sequence). CDR3 size: 14 residues. Trimming removed 4 bases from V and 6 bases from J; junction bases left unmatched: 4. Here the CDR3 reads CSANGLAGSNEQFF. The DNA of the CDR3 is TGCAGTGCTAACGGACTAGCGGGATCCAATGAGCAGTTCTTC.

This clonotype was observed a few times. The chain carries TRBV10-3 and TRBJ2-5; D ambiguous. The germline V and J ends were trimmed by 3 bases and 6 bases, with 8 bases remaining between them. The CDR3 contains 12 residues. Germline V gives CDR1 ENHRY, CDR2 SYGVKD. As DNA, the CDR3 is TGTGCCATCAGTGACGGTCCTAAGACCCAGTACTTC. Translation gives CAISDGPKTQYF.

J is TRBJ2-2 and V is TRBV6-6; 8 nucleotides match TRBD1. Per germline, CDR1 MNHNY and CDR2 SVGAGI (reference sequence). The trim removed 7 bases at V and 0 bases at J, leaving 10 bases unmatched. The CDR3 covers 17 residues. CDR3 amino acids: CASKRRQGQANTGELFF. DNA of the CDR3: TGTGCCAGCAAAAGAAGACAGGGACAGGCGAACACCGGGGAGCTGTTTTTT.

The V gene is TRBV15, the J gene TRBJ1-3; D might be TRBD1 (6 bases). There are 17 residues in the CDR3. Trimming removed 2 bases from V and 2 bases from J, with 16 bases in between. Germline V gene data show CDR1 as LNHNV and CDR2 as YYDKDF (reference sequence). The CDR3 loop is CATSRPDITGPGNTIYF. Written as DNA, the CDR3 is TGTGCCACCAGCAGACCCGACATAACAGGGCCTGGAAACACCATATATTTT. Full variable domain (outside the CDR3, taken from reference TRBV15 and TRBJ1-3): DAMVIQNPRYQVTQFGKPVTLSCSQTLNHNVMYWYQQKSSQAPKLLFHYYDKDFNNEADTPDNFQSRRPNTSFCFLDIRSPGLGDTAMYLCATSRPDITGPGNTIYFGEGSWLTVV.

This clonotype has only one observation. The genes are TRBV25-1 and TRBJ2-1; 9 bases align to TRBD1. V lost 6 bases and J lost 0; bases outside the gene matches: 6. CDR3 length: 16 residues. CDR1 and CDR2 from the germline V gene are MGHDK and SYGVNS. The CDR3 nucleotides are TGTGCCAGCAGCGCGGGGACAGGGTCCTCCTACAATGAGCAGTTCTTC. This encodes CASSAGTGSSYNEQFF.

The V and J genes are TRBV6-1 and TRBJ1-2; D unclear. Germline values: CDR1 MNHNS, CDR2 SASEGT. The V end was cut by 1 base, the J end by 0 bases, with 6 bases between. The length of the CDR3 is 14 residues. CDR3 sequence (DNA): TGTGCCAGCAGTGAAGGATCCACTAACTATGGCTACACCTTC. Its protein is CASSEGSTNYGYTF.

J is TRBJ2-4 and V is TRBV20-1, with D perhaps TRBD1 or TRBD2 (5 bases each). CDR1 and CDR2 from the germline V gene are DFQATT and SNEGSKA (reference sequence). Between the trimmed V and J ends, which lost 0 bases and 10 bases, there was a span of 13 bases. The length of the CDR3 is 13 residues. The CDR3: CSAREGTAVIQYF. CDR3 in DNA: TGCAGTGCTAGAGAAGGGACGGCCGTAATTCAGTACTTC.

This clonotype was detected many times. The chain is built from TRBV6-6 and TRBJ2-1; tentative D call: TRBD2 (6 bases). V gave up 6 bases and J gave up 4 bases, with 19 bases separating them. Per germline, CDR1 MNHNY and CDR2 SVGAGI (reference sequence). CDR3 length: 16 amino acids. The chain's CDR3 is CASSGKGRERYNEQFF. The CDR3 nucleotides are TGTGCCAGCAGCGGAAAAGGACGGGAGAGGTACAATGAGCAGTTCTTC.

The genes are TRBV5-8 and TRBJ2-1, with D perhaps matching TRBD1 (5 bases). In germline, CDR1 is SGHTS, CDR2 YDEGEE. V dropped 4 bases and J dropped 4 bases, with 15 bases sitting between them. There are 15 residues in the CDR3. This chain's CDR3 is CASSPKRGKYNEQFF. The CDR3 nucleotides read TGTGCCAGCAGCCCGAAAAGGGGAAAATACAATGAGCAGTTCTTC.

Concerning this clonotype: A junction end diverges from the germline sequence, so it may reflect a read error. The chain uses TRBV4-1 and TRBJ1-2; maybe TRBD1 (5 bases). The CDR3 is made up of 13 amino acids. The germline CDR1 and CDR2 sequences are MGHRA and YSYEKL. DNA for the CDR3: TGCGCCAGCAGCCTTGGGACGAGCGATGGGTACACCTTC. This encodes CASSLGTSDGYTF.

The V and J genes are TRBV24-1 and TRBJ1-5; D is ambiguous. CDR3 length: 15 residues. The V end was cut by 3 bases, the J end by 0 bases, with 8 bases between. Germline assignment: CDR1 KGHDR and CDR2 SFDVKD. The CDR3 bases are TGTGCCACCAGTGATCCCACAATTAGCAATCAGCCCCAGCATTTT. Translating it yields CATSDPTISNQPQHF.

The chain recombines TRBV5-1 with TRBJ2-7, with D tentatively TRBD2 (5 bases). CDR1 and CDR2 from the germline V gene are SGHRS and YFSETQ. Trimming left V 0 bases short and J 2 bases short, with 9 bases between. The CDR3 runs to 14 residues. CDR3 in amino acids: CASSLGLGAYEQYV. CDR3 bases: TGCGCCAGCAGCTTGGGGCTGGGAGCCTACGAGCAGTACGTC.

This clonotype was seen more than once but under ten times. The V gene is TRBV7-2, the J gene TRBJ2-1; D uncertain. Germline V CDR1 and CDR2: SGHTA, FQGNSA. The CDR3 loop spans 15 amino acids. Trimming stripped 1 base from V and 3 bases from J, with 10 bases between. CDR3 bases: TGTGCCAGCAGCTTAGGGGGTGCGGTCTACAATGAGCAGTTCTTC. Amino acids: CASSLGGAVYNEQFF. Full variable domain (rest looked up from reference TRBV7-2 and TRBJ2-1): GAGVSQSPSNKVTEKGKDVELRCDPISGHTALYWYRQSLGQGLEFLIYFQGNSAPDKSGLPSDRFSAERTGGSVSTLTIQRTQQEDSAVYLCASSLGGAVYNEQFFGPGTRLTVL.